The 20 T cell receptor beta chains below all came from one sample that was sequenced in a study of T-cell reconstitution after alpha-beta-depleted transplantation in children listed by TCRdb under 2016. Receptor libraries were prepared by PCR. The sequencer was an Illumina HiSeq 2500. To normalize quantification of the TCRbeta repertoire, the TCR libraries were built with molecular barcoding that relied on unique molecular identifiers. TCRdb handled the public reads itself, with Q25 trimming in fastp and clone calling in MiXCR, and kept productive beta chains. Under each unique CDR3 protein, matching rows form one entry showing the most common genes and DNA. The sample table lists around 800,000 distinct CDR3 sequences, around 17% of them with a count of one. The top ten clones comprise about 5% of the sample. In light of the paper, this sample's treatment or condition label describes: allogeneic hematopoietic cell transplantation with graft depleted of TCRalphabeta T cells and CD19 B cells.

The sample here was PBMCs, mostly from graft donor cells, taken 360 days after TCRalphabeta/CD19-depleted stem cell transplant. Source of these receptors: a male patient younger than 18 who had a stem cell transplant for acute lymphoblastic leukemia, so the T cells may come from the graft donor.

This clonotype was seen repeatedly, ten times or more. The chain employs TRBV13 and TRBJ2-1, with 9 nucleotides matching TRBD2. The CDR3 extends over 14 amino acids. Germline V gives CDR1 PRHDT, CDR2 FYEKMQ (reference sequence). V dropped 8 bases and J dropped 10; count of bases not matched to a gene: 12. CDR3 sequence reads: CASLGVAGVREQFF. CDR3 DNA sequence: TGTGCCAGCCTTGGGGTAGCGGGAGTTAGGGAGCAGTTCTTC.

This clonotype was found a few times. V gene TRBV29-1 combines with J gene TRBJ2-2; no reliable D call. V was cut by 4 bases and J by 1 base, with 1 base left in between. The germline V gene has CDR1 SQVTM and CDR2 ANQGSEA. The CDR3 spans 11 residues. DNA for the CDR3: TGCAGCGTTGGGAACACCGGGGAGCTGTTTTTT. It yields the protein CSVGNTGELFF.

In its sample, this clonotype was seen a few times. The genes are TRBV24-1 and TRBJ2-2, with D possibly being TRBD2 (6 bases). From germline, CDR1 is KGHDR and CDR2 SFDVKD. This CDR3 has 17 amino acids. V was cut by 3 bases and J by 1 base, with 14 bases left in between. CDR3 protein: CATSDPASGWNTGELFF. CDR3 sequence (DNA): TGTGCCACCAGTGATCCCGCCAGCGGGTGGAACACCGGGGAGCTGTTTTTT.

V and J are TRBV12-3 or TRBV12-4 and TRBJ2-1, with D unresolved. Between the trimmed V and J ends, which lost 6 bases and 0 bases, there was a span of 18 bases. The CDR3 has 17 amino acids. Here the CDR3 reads CASRPVGPQSSYNEQFF. Here the CDR3 DNA reads TGTGCCAGCAGACCCGTTGGCCCTCAGAGCTCCTACAATGAGCAGTTCTTC.

The chain uses TRBV11-2 and TRBJ2-5, with 7 bases lining up with TRBD2. The CDR3 sequence is 14 residues long. Germline CDR1 is SGHAT and CDR2 is FQNNGV. J gave up 5 bases and V 5 bases, and 8 bases lay outside the gene matches. The CDR3 sequence is CASSRILAPETQYF. The CDR3 DNA sequence: TGTGCCAGCAGCCGAATACTAGCGCCGGAGACCCAGTACTTC.

The V call is TRBV6-2 or TRBV6-3, the J call TRBJ2-7; D might be TRBD1 (6 bases). The germline gives CDR1 MNHEY, CDR2 SVGEGT. There are 12 residues in the CDR3. With 8 bases removed from V and 4 bases from J, the gap between germline ends came to 12 bases. The CDR3 protein is CASGNTGYEQYF. The CDR3 bases are TGTGCCAGCGGAAACACAGGGTACGAGCAGTACTTC.

This clonotype was detected many times. The chain is built from TRBV29-1 and TRBJ2-7, with D possibly being TRBD2 (6 bases). This CDR3 is built from 15 residues. The germline V gene has CDR1 SQVTM and CDR2 ANQGSEA. Trimming pared 6 bases from V and 2 bases from J, leaving 20 bases between. CDR3: CSVGRRGSSTYEQYF. CDR3 nucleotides: TGCAGCGTGGGACGGCGGGGTTCGTCGACCTACGAGCAGTACTTC.

This clonotype has only a few counts. V and J are TRBV19 and TRBJ2-1; TRBD2 matches at 7 bases. The CDR3 extends over 14 amino acids. Trimming cost V 5 bases and J 5 bases; bases outside gene matches: 6. Germline CDR1 reads LNHDA; CDR2 reads SQIVND (reference sequence). Here the CDR3 reads CASSWGGLHNEQFF. The CDR3 DNA follows: TGTGCCAGTAGTTGGGGGGGACTCCACAATGAGCAGTTCTTC.

The chain recombines TRBV5-5 with TRBJ2-7, with D unresolved. The CDR3 is 11 residues long. Germline values: CDR1 SGHKS, CDR2 YYEKEE (reference sequence). V dropped 4 bases and J dropped 7 bases, with 9 bases sitting between them. CDR3 nucleotides: TGTGCCAGCAGCCGTCGCTGGGAGCAGTACTTC. Amino acids: CASSRRWEQYF.

The genes are TRBV6-5 and TRBJ1-3; 7 bases are shared with TRBD1. The CDR3 has 16 residues. The trim removed 0 bases at V and 4 bases at J, leaving 6 bases unmatched. The V gene's germline CDR1 is MNHEY and CDR2 SVGAGI. The CDR3: CASSYSPLDRGNTIYF. DNA for the CDR3: TGTGCCAGCAGTTACTCTCCCTTGGACAGGGGAAACACCATATATTTT.

This clonotype was seen only a few times. CDR3 amino acids: CASSFQQGNTIYF. The CDR3 nucleotides are TGTGCCAGCAGTTTCCAACAGGGAAACACCATATATTTT. This chain uses TRBV12-3 or TRBV12-4 with TRBJ1-3, with no clear D. The CDR3 consists of 13 residues. Trimming stripped 3 bases from V and 4 bases from J, with 7 bases between.

J is TRBJ2-3 and V is TRBV20-1; D gene uncertain. The length of the CDR3 is 15 residues. Trimming took off 0 bases at V and 1 base at J, with 11 bases between the two ends. CDR1 DFQATT and CDR2 SNEGSKA come from the germline V gene (reference sequence). In nucleotides, the CDR3 is TGCAGTGCTAGAGATGTCCAGCCCGGCACAGATACGCAGTATTTT. It yields the protein CSARDVQPGTDTQYF.

The gene calls are TRBV10-3 and TRBJ2-7; TRBD1 is a possible D gene (5 bases). CDR3 size: 16 residues. In germline, CDR1 is ENHRY, CDR2 SYGVKD. V lost 4 bases and J 3 bases, leaving 19 bases between the germline ends. This CDR3 is CAISGGALRSYYEQYF. DNA of the CDR3: TGTGCCATCAGTGGTGGGGCACTACGCTCATACTACGAGCAGTACTTC.

This clonotype showed up many times. The chain carries TRBV5-1 and TRBJ2-2; the match to TRBD2 covers 8 bases. This CDR3 is built from 16 residues. V lost 2 bases, J lost 3 bases, and 6 bases stayed unmatched. The germline gives CDR1 SGHRS, CDR2 YFSETQ. The CDR3 reads CASSFGTSGYTGELFF. DNA of the CDR3: TGCGCCAGCAGCTTCGGCACTAGCGGTTACACCGGGGAGCTGTTTTTT.

This clonotype was observed a few times. This chain uses TRBV27 with TRBJ2-1, with a possible D match to TRBD2 (5 bases). The germline CDR1 and CDR2 sequences are MNHEY and SMNVEV (reference sequence). Between the trimmed V and J ends, which lost 2 bases and 4 bases, there was a span of 15 bases. The CDR3 totals 16 residues. The CDR3 sequence is CASSLRGYEGYNEQFF. In DNA form, the CDR3 reads TGTGCCAGCAGTTTACGGGGATACGAGGGATACAATGAGCAGTTCTTC.

The rearrangement joins TRBV4-1 to TRBJ2-1; 10 bases match TRBD2. Germline V lookup: CDR1 MGHRA, CDR2 YSYEKL. This CDR3 comprises 16 residues. Losses at the gene ends were 2 bases for V and 5 bases for J; bases not matched to a gene: 6. The CDR3 spells CASSQPGTSVNNEQFF. DNA of the CDR3: TGCGCCAGCAGCCAACCCGGGACTAGCGTTAACAATGAGCAGTTCTTC.

The genes are TRBV5-6 and TRBJ2-1, with 11 bases lining up with TRBD2. This CDR3 comprises 14 residues. V was pared by 4 bases and J by 7 bases, with 4 bases of the junction left unmatched. Germline-derived CDR1 and CDR2 are SGHDT and YYEEEE. CDR3 DNA sequence: TGTGCCAGCAGCATCGGGACTAGCGGTAATGAGCAGTTCTTC. This translates into CASSIGTSGNEQFF.

This clonotype turned up a few times. The rearrangement links TRBV24-1 to TRBJ2-1, with a possible D match to TRBD1 (5 bases). The V gene's germline CDR1 is KGHDR and CDR2 SFDVKD. The CDR3 covers 16 residues. The V gene lost 4 bases and the J gene lost 1 base, with 13 bases spanning the gap. As DNA, the CDR3 is TGTGCCACCAGTGAAGCAGGGCGCTCATCCTACAATGAGCAGTTCTTC. Its protein product is CATSEAGRSSYNEQFF.

This clonotype showed up just a few times. This chain joins TRBV3-1 and TRBJ2-1; 10 nucleotides match TRBD2. Germline assignment: CDR1 LGHDT and CDR2 YNNKEL (reference sequence). The CDR3 sequence is 17 residues long. V dropped 0 bases and J dropped 7; count of bases not matched to a gene: 9. The CDR3 bases are TGTGCCAGCAGCCAAGAGACCCTAGCGGGAGAATGGAATGAGCAGTTCTTC. As protein: CASSQETLAGEWNEQFF.

J is TRBJ2-4 and V is TRBV18; D unresolved. This CDR3 region has 15 residues. Germline assignment: CDR1 KGHSH and CDR2 LQKENI. The V and J ends lost 3 bases and 3 bases respectively, with 12 bases between them. The CDR3: CASSPIHVVKNIQYF. CDR3 coding DNA: TGTGCCAGCTCACCGATACACGTAGTCAAAAACATTCAGTACTTC.